The clone carrying this T cell receptor beta chain has ten or more counts. Its antigen is currently unknown. These data are taken from a study of spatial heterogeneity in lung cancer. Time point reported: sample taken at primary tumor resection. There were some 70 donors, all of them untreated patients with early-stage non-small cell lung cancer. Sequencing was performed on whole RNA extracted from tumor and nontumor lung tissue, or from frozen PBMC, and the material was left unsorted. CDR1 and CDR2 (germline): LGHNA, YNFKEQ. The CDR3 loop spans 15 amino acids. V lost 0 bases, J lost 10 bases, and 16 bases lay in between. General study findings and limits: One measure, the expanded intratumoral alpha and beta TCR count, tracked tumor mutation counts.

TCR cDNA molecules were tagged individually, and each one carried a unique molecular identifier. TCRdb re-called the 5' RACE reads with MiXCR, one entry per CDR3 protein. The profile shows about 10,000 distinct CDR3 sequences, 12% of them singletons. The rearrangement uses TRBV4-2 and TRBJ2-1; possibly TRBD2 for D (6 bases). This receptor was taken from a female donor with early-stage non-small cell lung cancer. The sample here was lung tumor tissue, taken at surgery. The CDR3 nucleotides read TGTGCCAGCAGCCAAGATGGGTTAAAAGGAGGGGAGCAGTTCTTC. Its protein product is CASSQDGLKGGEQFF.